This T cell receptor (beta chain) appears in the sequencing data of a study of blood T cell repertoires in COVID-19. Study-level background: Sites in the United States, Italy and Spain provided acute and convalescent COVID-19 samples. Sources were T cells, B-cell-depleted T cells, or PBMCs; the material itself was cDNA or gDNA.

The CDR3 runs to 13 residues. Germline-derived CDR1 and CDR2 are GTSNPN and SVGIG (reference sequence). With 0 bases removed from V and 2 bases from J, the gap between germline ends came to 8 bases. In the original analysis: Amplified reference gene primers provided the basis for estimating nucleated cell counts. Clones were read by immunoSEQ multiplex PCR, and TCRdb kept only the in-frame ones, dropping some. The V and J calls and the clone size are those of that table, but D and trimming were determined from the DNA. The data hold 150,000 or so clones, with roughly 88% observed a single time. This TCR derives from a woman aged 55-70 years with acute or convalescent COVID-19. This chain joins TRBV30 and TRBJ2-7; perhaps TRBD1 as D (5 bases). The specimen sequenced was peripheral blood. CDR3 nucleotides: TGTGCCTGGAGTGTTGGACAAACCTACGAGCAGTACTTC. Translated: CAWSVGQTYEQYF.